The TCR beta chain described here comes from a study of CD8 T cells in ankylosing spondylitis. TCRdb processed the 5' RACE reads anew with MiXCR; each CDR3 protein has one entry. The data contain hundreds of thousands of distinct CDR3 sequences, about 26% of them seen just once; the ten biggest clones take up 6.6%. Trimming took 6 bases from V and 3 from J; bases not matched to a gene: 11. The CDR3 contains 14 residues. Germline values: CDR1 DFQATT, CDR2 SNEGSKA (reference sequence). In its sample, this clonotype was seen a few times. The chain joins TRBV20-1 to TRBJ2-7, with 7 bases identical to TRBD2. Sequenced: blood, either unsorted or a sorted T cell fraction (not recorded which). The receptor was derived from a male donor with ankylosing spondylitis or in good health (not recorded which). Here the CDR3 DNA reads TGCAGTGCCCTAGCAGAGCGGGGAAACTACGAGCAGTACTTC. Protein sequence: CSALAERGNYEQYF.